The sequence of this T cell receptor beta chain was determined in a study of shared clonotypes between healthy human individuals. For the study at large: Researchers drew samples from two women and a few men aged 18 to 49.

Details on this clone: Its specificity is not known.

The V end lost 6 bases, the J end lost 2 bases, and 14 bases lay between the germline ends. CDR3 length: 15 residues. From germline, CDR1 is MNHEY and CDR2 SVGAGI. Findings of the study overall: The small donor group covered limited genetic and exposure diversity.

TCRdb keeps only in-frame clones here, not all; method: immunoSEQ multiplex PCR. Of hundreds of thousands of clones in the sample, 73% are singletons; the top ten hold around 9.3%. Sequencing was done on a sample of memory CD4+ T cells sorted from blood. Subset: CD45RA-negative fraction. The chain joins TRBV6-5 to TRBJ2-1, with a weak D call TRBD2 (5 bases). The source of this sequence is a man aged 30 to 39 in good health. Here the CDR3 reads CASSQADATYNEQFF. The DNA of the CDR3 is TGTGCCAGCAGCCAAGCGGACGCTACCTACAATGAGCAGTTCTTC.